The 21 T cell receptor beta chains reported below all come from one sample, sequenced in a study of OX40 agonist ivuxolimab in advanced cancers. Here immunoSEQ multiplex PCR was the method, and the copy in TCRdb shows in-frame clones only, minus some. This table holds roughly 13,000 clones, around nine tenths found once. The sequences come from CD4+ or CD8+ T cells sorted from blood, collected in a trial of the OX40 agonist ivuxolimab. The receptors stem from an adult with an advanced solid tumor such as melanoma, head and neck, liver or kidney cancer.

J is TRBJ2-7 and V is TRBV6-1; 10 positions agree with TRBD1. Germline assignment: CDR1 MNHNS and CDR2 SASEGT. With V trimmed by 6 bases and J by 5 bases, 7 bases remained unmatched. This CDR3 region has 14 residues. This CDR3 is CASSSLGTGDEQYF. The CDR3 region has the DNA TGTGCCAGCAGCTCTTTAGGGACAGGGGACGAGCAGTACTTC.

The genes are TRBV6-5 and TRBJ2-5, with a weak D call TRBD1 (6 bases). The germline gives CDR1 MNHEY, CDR2 SVGAGI. The CDR3 is 14 amino acids. The V end was cut by 4 bases, the J end by 1 base, with 10 bases between. The CDR3 region has the DNA TGTGCCAGCAGTTTACAGGGTGCCCAAGAGACCCAGTACTTC. Its translation is CASSLQGAQETQYF.

The chain carries TRBV11-3 and TRBJ2-7; perhaps TRBD2 as D (6 bases). CDR3 length: 15 residues. Looked up from germline, CDR1 is SGHNT and CDR2 is YENEEA. With 1 base removed from V and 4 bases from J, the gap between germline ends came to 14 bases. CDR3 nucleotide sequence: TGTGCCAGCAGCTTAGGATTAGCGGACCGGTACGAGCAGTACTTC. This translates into CASSLGLADRYEQYF. Supplemented by reference TRBV11-3 and TRBJ2-7, the full variable domain reads EAGVVQSPRYKIIEKKQPVAFWCNPISGHNTLYWYLQNLGQGPELLIRYENEEAVDDSQLPKDRFSAERLKGVDSTLKIQPAELGDSAVYLCASSLGLADRYEQYFGPGTRLTVT.

This CDR3 reads CAWSVIPGAEAFF. The CDR3 nucleotides are TGTGCCTGGAGTGTGATTCCCGGGGCTGAAGCTTTCTTT. V gene TRBV30 combines with J gene TRBJ1-1; no definite D call. This CDR3 is built from 13 residues. V shed 0 bases and J shed 6 bases, with 11 bases lying between them. Germline CDR1 reads GTSNPN; CDR2 reads SVGIG (reference sequence). The full variable domain, rest sourced from reference TRBV30 and TRBJ1-1, is SQTIHQWPATLVQPVGSPLSLECTVEGTSNPNLYWYRQAAGRGLQLLFYSVGIGQISSEVPQNLSASRPQDRQFILSSKKLLLSDSGFYLCAWSVIPGAEAFFGQGTRLTVV.

This chain uses TRBV13 with TRBJ2-7, with 7 bases that match TRBD2. Germline-derived CDR1 and CDR2 are PRHDT and FYEKMQ (reference sequence). The junction had 10 bases not matched to a gene; V was cut back by 6 bases and J by 2 bases. CDR3 length: 15 residues. This chain's CDR3 is CASSHLSGPTYEQYF. The DNA of the CDR3 is TGTGCCAGCAGTCACCTTAGCGGGCCCACCTACGAGCAGTACTTC.

V usage is TRBV4-2 and J usage is TRBJ2-1; 8 nucleotides agree with TRBD2. CDR3 length: 16 residues. From germline, CDR1 is LGHNA and CDR2 YNFKEQ. V was pared by 0 bases and J by 9 bases, with 10 bases of the junction left unmatched. This chain's CDR3 is CASSQEVLAARAEQFF. CDR3 DNA sequence: TGTGCCAGCAGCCAAGAAGTACTAGCGGCGCGGGCTGAGCAGTTCTTC.

The rearrangement links TRBV4-1 to TRBJ1-1; no clear D gene. V lost 1 base and J lost 0, with 12 bases in between. The CDR3 is made up of 16 amino acids. Looked up from germline, CDR1 is MGHRA and CDR2 is YSYEKL. This chain's CDR3 is CASSQGIGFLNTEAFF. The CDR3 DNA sequence: TGCGCCAGCAGCCAAGGTATTGGGTTTCTGAACACTGAAGCTTTCTTT.

The chain links TRBV11-2 to TRBJ2-2; weak D call: TRBD2 (6 bases). Trimming cost V 6 bases and J 4 bases, with 15 bases left between them. CDR3 size: 15 residues. The V gene's germline CDR1 is SGHAT and CDR2 FQNNGV. Written as DNA, the CDR3 is TGTGCCAGCAGAATCGGAGGGCCGGTCACCGGGGAGCTGTTTTTT. Translation gives CASRIGGPVTGELFF.

The rearrangement joins TRBV4-1 to TRBJ2-5; possibly TRBD1 for D (6 bases). The CDR3 is 15 amino acids. Trimming shortened V by 4 bases and J by 5 bases, and 17 bases separated the two germline ends. Germline CDR1 MGHRA, CDR2 YSYEKL. CDR3 nucleotide sequence: TGCGCCAGCAGCCGGCCGGGACAACAACACGAGACCCAGTACTTC. Translation gives CASSRPGQQHETQYF.

CDR3 in DNA: TGTGCCAGCAGTGATGGAGCGGGGGGCTATGAGCAGTTCTTC. Protein product: CASSDGAGGYEQFF. The genes are TRBV25-1 and TRBJ2-1, with TRBD2 matching over 9 bases. The V segment lost 3 bases and the J segment 8 bases; nucleotides outside the gene matches: 5. The CDR3 runs to 14 residues. From germline, CDR1 is MGHDK and CDR2 SYGVNS.

The chain recombines TRBV9 with TRBJ1-1; 9 bases are shared with TRBD1. Germline V gene lookup returns CDR1 SGDLS and CDR2 YYNGEE. V lost 3 bases and J lost 4; bases outside the gene matches: 7. The CDR3 spans 15 residues. The CDR3 protein is CASSAGTGSGTEAFF. Written as DNA, the CDR3 is TGTGCCAGCAGCGCAGGGACAGGGTCGGGCACTGAAGCTTTCTTT. The full variable domain, rest sourced from reference TRBV9 and TRBJ1-1, is DSGVTQTPKHLITATGQRVTLRCSPRSGDLSVYWYQQSLDQGLQFLIQYYNGEERAKGNILERFSAQQFPDLHSELNLSSLELGDSALYFCASSAGTGSGTEAFFGQGTRLTVV.

The rearrangement joins TRBV7-9 to TRBJ2-5; TRBD2 agrees at 12 bases. V gave up 6 bases and J gave up 5 bases; unmatched junction bases: 19. Looked up from germline, CDR1 is SEHNR and CDR2 is FQNEAQ (reference sequence). The CDR3 consists of 19 residues. CDR3 region: CASSTPSGGVSKSWETQYF. The CDR3 DNA reads as TGTGCCAGCAGTACACCTAGCGGGGGGGTATCGAAAAGCTGGGAGACCCAGTACTTC. The entire variable domain, with the rest obtained from reference TRBV7-9 and TRBJ2-5, is as follows: DTGVSQNPRHKITKRGQNVTFRCDPISEHNRLYWYRQTLGQGPEFLTYFQNEAQLEKSRLLSDRFSAERPKGSFSTLEIQRTEQGDSAMYLCASSTPSGGVSKSWETQYFGPGTRLLVL.

The chain is built from TRBV19 and TRBJ2-1; 9 positions agree with TRBD2. The germline CDR1 and CDR2 sequences are LNHDA and SQIVND (reference sequence). This CDR3 has 14 amino acids. With 5 bases clipped from V and 10 bases from J, the junction kept 9 bases outside the gene matches. In DNA form, the CDR3 reads TGTGCCAGTAGTCTGCTAGCGGGACCTCACGAGCAGTTCTTC. Its translation: CASSLLAGPHEQFF.

The chain employs TRBV6-5 and TRBJ1-2; D unclear. There are 12 residues in the CDR3. Germline CDR1 is MNHEY and CDR2 is SVGAGI. Trimming took off 4 bases at V and 8 bases at J, with 11 bases between the two ends. CDR3 DNA: TGTGCCAGCAGTTCGGGGATGGGGGGCTACACCTTC. It is translated as CASSSGMGGYTF.

The J gene is TRBJ1-2, the V gene TRBV2; 8 bases are a match to TRBD1. The CDR3 is 16 amino acids. CDR1 and CDR2 (germline): SNHLY, FYNNEI. Trimming removed 7 bases from V and 8 bases from J; junction bases left unmatched: 18. CDR3 residues: CASIGQGAVNINGYTF. The CDR3 DNA reads as TGTGCCAGCATCGGCCAGGGGGCGGTAAACATCAACGGCTACACCTTC.

V and J are TRBV19 and TRBJ2-3; 11 bases are shared with TRBD2. Germline V CDR1 and CDR2: LNHDA, SQIVND (reference sequence). After removal of 10 bases from V and 2 bases from J, the junction contained 8 bases not matched to a gene. The CDR3 is 15 residues long. DNA of the CDR3: TGTGCCACAGCGGCTAGCGGGGGGTCCACAGATACGCAGTATTTT. Amino acids: CATAASGGSTDTQYF.

This chain joins TRBV11-3 and TRBJ1-1, with a weak D call TRBD1 (5 bases). Germline V gene data show CDR1 as SGHNT and CDR2 as YENEEA. The V end was cut by 7 bases, the J end by 5 bases, with 17 bases between. This CDR3 has 14 residues. The CDR3 spells CASTVNGGGTEAFF. In nucleotides, the CDR3 is TGTGCCAGCACCGTAAACGGGGGTGGGACTGAAGCTTTCTTT.

This chain uses TRBV16 with TRBJ2-7; D is unclear. Trimming took 0 bases from V and 5 from J, leaving 2 bases between them. The germline gives CDR1 KGHSY, CDR2 FQNENV. This CDR3 comprises 11 residues. The CDR3 DNA reads as TGTGCCAGCAGCCAATCAAACGAGCAGTACTTC. Amino acids: CASSQSNEQYF.

The genes are TRBV4-3 and TRBJ2-7; 9 bases map to TRBD1. Germline values: CDR1 LGHNA, CDR2 YSLEER. The length of the CDR3 is 16 residues. The J segment lost 3 bases and the V segment lost 2 bases, leaving 8 bases of the junction unmatched. The CDR3 coding sequence is TGCGCCAGCAGCCAAACCCGCGACAGGGGGTTCTACGAGCAGTACTTC. It specifies CASSQTRDRGFYEQYF.

The CDR3 DNA sequence: TGTGCCAGCATTAGCGGGACGAACACCGGGGAGCTGTTTTTT. It yields the protein CASISGTNTGELFF. The chain has TRBV2 and TRBJ2-2, with 8 bases fitting TRBD2. V was clipped by 7 bases and J by 0 bases; unmatched bases: 1. CDR3 length: 14 amino acids. Looked up from germline, CDR1 is SNHLY and CDR2 is FYNNEI.

This chain joins TRBV7-6 and TRBJ1-1, with 7 bases fitting TRBD1. The CDR3 contains 14 residues. Germline values: CDR1 SGHVS, CDR2 FNYEAQ. Losses at the gene ends were 1 base for V and 7 bases for J; bases not matched to a gene: 6. CDR3 sequence (DNA): TGTGCCAGCAGCTTAGGAGAGGGGGCGATTGAAGCTTTCTTT. It is translated as CASSLGEGAIEAFF.